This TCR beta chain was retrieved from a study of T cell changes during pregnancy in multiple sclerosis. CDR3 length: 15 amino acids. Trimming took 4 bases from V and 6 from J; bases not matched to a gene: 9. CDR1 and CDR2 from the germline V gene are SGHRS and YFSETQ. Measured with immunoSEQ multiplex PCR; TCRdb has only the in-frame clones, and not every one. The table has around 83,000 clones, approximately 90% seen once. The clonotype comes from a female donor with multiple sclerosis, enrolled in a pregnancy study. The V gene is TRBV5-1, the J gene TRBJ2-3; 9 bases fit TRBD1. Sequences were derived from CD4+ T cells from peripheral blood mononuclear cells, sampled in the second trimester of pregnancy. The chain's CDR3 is CASSPGDREMDTQYF. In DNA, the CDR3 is TGCGCCAGCAGCCCCGGGGACAGGGAAATGGATACGCAGTATTTT.